This T cell receptor (beta chain) originates from a study of T cell clones after liver transplantation. On the study more broadly: Until 12-24 months post-transplant, subjects got standard immunosuppression and no induction.

From germline, CDR1 is SGHRS and CDR2 YFSETQ. The CDR3 length is 12 residues. The V and J ends lost 2 bases and 3 bases respectively, with 4 bases between them. Data came from immunoSEQ multiplex PCR; TCRdb stores just in-frame clones and leaves some out. Here the sample spans about 70,000 clones, around 80% being singletons. This clonotype was sampled from a human patient who received a liver transplant. Some T cells may have originated in the graft donor. This material consisted of CD4+ T cells from blood, taken 12 months after liver transplant. The V gene is TRBV5-1, the J gene TRBJ2-3, with no clear D. The CDR3 DNA is TGCGCCAGCAGCTTCGGTACAGATACGCAGTATTTT. It codes for CASSFGTDTQYF.